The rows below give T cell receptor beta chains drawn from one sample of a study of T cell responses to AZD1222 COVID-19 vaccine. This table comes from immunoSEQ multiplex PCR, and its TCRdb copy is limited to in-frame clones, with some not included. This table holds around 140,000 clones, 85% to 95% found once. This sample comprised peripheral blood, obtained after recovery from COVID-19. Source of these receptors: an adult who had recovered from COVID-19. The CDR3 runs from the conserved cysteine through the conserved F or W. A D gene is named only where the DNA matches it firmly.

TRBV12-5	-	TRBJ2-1	CASAFQGLKAIDEQFF	TGTGCTAGTGCCTTTCAGGGCCTAAAGGCCATCGATGAGCAGTTCTTC
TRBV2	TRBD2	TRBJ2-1	CASRQPGLAGLNEQFF	TGTGCCAGCAGACAACCCGGACTAGCGGGACTCAATGAGCAGTTCTTC
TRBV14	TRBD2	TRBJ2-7	CASSLTSGGPYEQYF	TGTGCCAGCAGCCTTACTAGCGGGGGACCCTACGAGCAGTACTTC
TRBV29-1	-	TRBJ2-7	CSVGVSSYEQYF	TGCAGCGTTGGTGTCAGCTCCTACGAGCAGTACTTC
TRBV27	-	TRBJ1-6	CASSFGGDNSPLHF	TGTGCCAGCAGTTTTGGTGGGGATAATTCACCCCTCCACTTT
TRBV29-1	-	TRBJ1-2	CSVGREYRDRGGYTF	TGCAGCGTTGGAAGGGAATACCGGGACCGAGGAGGCTACACCTTC
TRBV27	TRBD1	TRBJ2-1	CASSLGWGQVYNEQFF	TGTGCCAGCAGTTTGGGGTGGGGACAGGTGTACAATGAGCAGTTCTTC
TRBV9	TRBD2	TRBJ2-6	CASSSKREGAVGANVLTF	TGTGCCAGCAGCTCCAAGCGGGAGGGGGCGGTTGGGGCCAACGTCCTGACTTTC
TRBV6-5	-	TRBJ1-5	CASSSISGGRNQPQHF	TGTGCCAGCAGTTCCATATCCGGGGGGCGCAATCAGCCCCAGCATTTT
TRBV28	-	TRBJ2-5	CASSLRDPVVNMGETQYF	TGTGCCAGCAGTTTAAGGGATCCAGTGGTTAATATGGGGGAGACCCAGTACTTC
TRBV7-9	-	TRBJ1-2	CASSFPLGNYGYTF	TGTGCCAGCAGCTTTCCCCTAGGGAACTATGGCTACACCTTC
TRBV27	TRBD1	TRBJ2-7	CASSLGRDRGHYEQYF	TGTGCCAGCAGCTTAGGCAGGGACAGGGGTCACTACGAGCAGTACTTC
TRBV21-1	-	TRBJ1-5	CASSNISKRPTRLNQPQHF	TGTGCCAGCAGCAATATATCTAAGAGACCCACCCGCCTCAATCAGCCCCAGCATTTT
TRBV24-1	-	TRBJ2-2	CATSDSPADGELFF	TGTGCCACCAGTGATTCACCCGCCGATGGGGAGCTGTTTTTT
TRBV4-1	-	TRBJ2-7	CASSLEQGRYEQYF	TGCGCCAGCAGCCTAGAGCAGGGACGGTACGAGCAGTACTTC
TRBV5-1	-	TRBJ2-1	CASSLPRDSRGEQFF	TGCGCCAGCAGCCTACCCCGGGACTCAAGGGGTGAGCAGTTCTTC
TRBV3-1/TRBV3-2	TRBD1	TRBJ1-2	CASSRFQGDGYTF	TGTGCCAGCAGCCGATTTCAGGGGGACGGCTACACCTTC
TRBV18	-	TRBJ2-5	CASSPSLRETQYF	TGTGCCAGCTCACCATCTTTAAGAGAGACCCAGTACTTC